Listed below are T cell receptor beta chains from one sample, sequenced in a study of blood T cell repertoires in COVID-19. Repertoires were generated with immunoSEQ multiplex PCR, while TCRdb's copy carries only in-frame clones and drops some. The data contain about 140,000 clones, roughly 79% of them singletons. Sequences were obtained from PBMCs or T cells enriched from blood (not recorded which). The source of these receptors is a woman in her fifties or sixties who had recovered from COVID-19. Both conserved end residues are part of each CDR3. The order of the fields is D gene, J gene, CDR3 length, V gene, clone size, CDR3 DNA, CDR3 protein. A D gene is named only where the DNA matches it firmly. A row's size may be missing; if present it is once, few, many or a size class.

d_call: TRBD1; j_call: TRBJ1-1; cdr3_length: 11; v_call: TRBV29-1; clone_size: -; cdr3_nt: TGCAGTATCGACAGGGACGCTGAAGCTTTCTTT; cdr3_aa: CSIDRDAEAFF
d_call: TRBD1; j_call: TRBJ1-3; cdr3_length: 14; v_call: TRBV11-3; clone_size: few; cdr3_nt: TGTGCCAGCAGCTCGACAGGGATGGGAAACACCATATATTTT; cdr3_aa: CASSSTGMGNTIYF
d_call: TRBD1; j_call: TRBJ1-2; cdr3_length: 15; v_call: TRBV14; clone_size: -; cdr3_nt: TGTGCCAGCAGCCTTAGGACAGGGGAGTTCTATGGCTACACCTTC; cdr3_aa: CASSLRTGEFYGYTF
d_call: -; j_call: TRBJ1-1; cdr3_length: 15; v_call: TRBV19; clone_size: once; cdr3_nt: TGTGCCAGTAGTTTATCCTTCCGGGGAACTTCTGAAGCTTTCTTT; cdr3_aa: CASSLSFRGTSEAFF
d_call: -; j_call: TRBJ2-1; cdr3_length: 13; v_call: TRBV12-3/TRBV12-4; clone_size: -; cdr3_nt: TGTGCCAGCAGTTTCCGGGCGGGCGATGAGCAGTTCTTC; cdr3_aa: CASSFRAGDEQFF
d_call: -; j_call: TRBJ2-4; cdr3_length: 13; v_call: TRBV19; clone_size: -; cdr3_nt: TGTGCCAGTAGTATAGTGGGGCTCGGCATTCAGTACTTC; cdr3_aa: CASSIVGLGIQYF
d_call: -; j_call: TRBJ2-2; cdr3_length: 13; v_call: TRBV24-1; clone_size: few; cdr3_nt: TGTGCCATAGACAATTCGAACACCGGGGAGCTGTTTTTT; cdr3_aa: CAIDNSNTGELFF
d_call: TRBD1; j_call: TRBJ1-1; cdr3_length: 13; v_call: TRBV9; clone_size: few; cdr3_nt: TGTGCCAGCAGCGAAGGGGGCAGCACTGAAGCTTTCTTT; cdr3_aa: CASSEGGSTEAFF
d_call: TRBD1; j_call: TRBJ2-5; cdr3_length: 16; v_call: TRBV27; clone_size: -; cdr3_nt: TGTGCCAGCAGTTTCCGACAGGGGCCCAGCTGGGAGACCCAGTACTTC; cdr3_aa: CASSFRQGPSWETQYF
d_call: -; j_call: TRBJ2-4; cdr3_length: 17; v_call: TRBV5-4; clone_size: -; cdr3_nt: TGTGCCAGCAGCTTGTGGGGGGAACGGCTCTACAAAAACATTCAGTACTTC; cdr3_aa: CASSLWGERLYKNIQYF
d_call: -; j_call: TRBJ2-6; cdr3_length: 14; v_call: TRBV18; clone_size: -; cdr3_nt: TGTGCCAGCTCACGGGGGGCTGGGGCCAACGTCCTGACTTTC; cdr3_aa: CASSRGAGANVLTF
d_call: -; j_call: TRBJ1-4; cdr3_length: 16; v_call: TRBV4-1; clone_size: -; cdr3_nt: TGCGCCAGCAGCCAAGACAAAGGGGTCATAAATGAAAAACTGTTTTTT; cdr3_aa: CASSQDKGVINEKLFF
d_call: TRBD1; j_call: TRBJ1-1; cdr3_length: 14; v_call: TRBV7-9; clone_size: -; cdr3_nt: TGTGCCAGCAGCTCGACAGGGGGTCGCACTGAAGCTTTCTTT; cdr3_aa: CASSSTGGRTEAFF
d_call: -; j_call: TRBJ1-5; cdr3_length: 14; v_call: TRBV7-8; clone_size: -; cdr3_nt: TGTGCCAGCAGCTTAGTAGAGGGTCAGAAGCCCCAGCATTTT; cdr3_aa: CASSLVEGQKPQHF
d_call: -; j_call: TRBJ1-3; cdr3_length: 14; v_call: TRBV30; clone_size: -; cdr3_nt: TGTGCCTGGAGGACCGGGACAACTGGAAACACCATATATTTT; cdr3_aa: CAWRTGTTGNTIYF
d_call: -; j_call: TRBJ1-2; cdr3_length: 13; v_call: TRBV30; clone_size: once; cdr3_nt: TGTGCCTGGAGTGGCGGGACCAAATATGGCTACACCTTC; cdr3_aa: CAWSGGTKYGYTF
d_call: -; j_call: TRBJ1-6; cdr3_length: 13; v_call: TRBV10-3; clone_size: few; cdr3_nt: TGTGCCATCAGTGAAACCGGTAATTCACCCCTCCACTTT; cdr3_aa: CAISETGNSPLHF
d_call: -; j_call: TRBJ1-1; cdr3_length: 14; v_call: TRBV9; clone_size: -; cdr3_nt: TGTGCCAGCAGCGTCCAGGGGCGGAGCACTGAAGCTTTCTTT; cdr3_aa: CASSVQGRSTEAFF
d_call: -; j_call: TRBJ2-1; cdr3_length: 13; v_call: TRBV19; clone_size: -; cdr3_nt: TGTGCCAGTAGTCCCCGCGGCGGCAATGAGCAGTTCTTC; cdr3_aa: CASSPRGGNEQFF
d_call: TRBD1; j_call: TRBJ1-6; cdr3_length: 14; v_call: TRBV10-3; clone_size: -; cdr3_nt: TGTGCCATCAGAGGCGGACAGGGGAATTCACCCCTCCACTTT; cdr3_aa: CAIRGGQGNSPLHF
d_call: TRBD2; j_call: TRBJ2-5; cdr3_length: 14; v_call: TRBV24-1; clone_size: -; cdr3_nt: TGTGCCACCAGTGTAGCGGGAGGGCCTGGGACCCAGTACTTC; cdr3_aa: CATSVAGGPGTQYF
d_call: TRBD1; j_call: TRBJ1-5; cdr3_length: 14; v_call: TRBV5-1; clone_size: -; cdr3_nt: TGCGCCAGCAGCTTGGGACAGGGAGGACAGCCCCAGCATTTT; cdr3_aa: CASSLGQGGQPQHF